Listed here are 10 T cell receptor beta chains from one sample, sequenced in a study of regulatory T cells in long-lasting Graves disease. Sample time point: newly diagnosed GD, antithyroid drugs for less than 3 months. PBMCs were the source of the RNA used for TCR sequencing. With iRepertoire HTBI primers and Arm-PCR of CDR3 regions, TCR beta libraries were built. TCRdb redid the calling of the multiplex PCR reads with MiXCR, one entry per CDR3 protein. The sample carries more than 300,000 distinct CDR3 sequences, 15% recorded once. The sample here was peripheral blood mononuclear cells (PBMCs), taken at new diagnosis, from a patient treated with antithyroid drugs. These receptor sequences come from a female donor with Graves disease.

This clonotype was counted many times. At one of its ends the junction is not consistent with the germline gene, which may arise from a read error. The rearrangement joins TRBV7-9 to TRBJ1-2; maybe TRBD1 (5 bases). This CDR3 is 14 amino acids long. CDR1 SEHNR and CDR2 FQNEAQ come from the germline V gene (reference sequence). The CDR3 here is CASSPSGTVQGYTF. CDR3 DNA: TGCGCCAGCAGCCCAAGCGGGACGGTTCAAGGCTACACCTTC.

Details on this clonotype: This probably arose from a read error, given a far larger clone one base away. The chain couples TRBV5-4 to TRBJ1-1, with TRBD1 as a possible D gene (6 bases). This CDR3 contains 15 residues. Germline V gene sequence: CDR1 SGHNT, CDR2 YYREEE (reference sequence). The CDR3 loop is CASSPGHNMNTEALF. In DNA, the CDR3 is TGTGCCAGCAGCCCGGGACACAACATGAACACTGAAGCTCTCTTT. The full variable domain, completed using reference TRBV5-4 and TRBJ1-1, is ETGVTQSPTHLIKTRGQQVTLRCSSQSGHNTVSWYQQALGQGPQFIFQYYREEENGRGNFPPRFSGLQFPNYSSELNVNALELDDSALYLCASSPGHNMNTEALFGQGTRLTVV.

This clonotype appeared many times. V usage is TRBV12-3 or TRBV12-4 and J usage is TRBJ2-5; D remains ambiguous. The germline V and J ends were trimmed by 3 bases and 3 bases, with 8 bases remaining between them. This CDR3 comprises 13 residues. The CDR3 DNA sequence: TGTGCCAGCAGTTTTCATCCTAAAGAGACCCAGTACTTC. Protein product: CASSFHPKETQYF.

This clonotype was seen repeatedly, ten times or more. The chain recombines TRBV19 with TRBJ1-2; 7 bases match TRBD1. CDR3 length: 15 amino acids. Germline V gives CDR1 LNHDA, CDR2 SQIVND (reference sequence). Trimming cost V 0 bases and J 2 bases; bases outside gene matches: 3. The CDR3 nucleotides read TGTGCCAGTAGTATAGAGACAGGGTCGAACTATGGCTACACCTTC. It encodes CASSIETGSNYGYTF.

This clonotype appeared many times. In nucleotides, the CDR3 is TGTGCCAGCAGTGGCAAGGGGTATAGCAATCAGCCCCAGCATTTT. Its protein product is CASSGKGYSNQPQHF. V and J are TRBV2 and TRBJ1-5; D is perhaps TRBD1 (5 bases). This CDR3 contains 15 residues. The germline CDR1 and CDR2 sequences are SNHLY and FYNNEI. Trimming shortened V by 4 bases and J by 0 bases, and 10 bases separated the two germline ends. The full variable domain, its missing parts supplied by reference TRBV2 and TRBJ1-5, is EPEVTQTPSHQVTQMGQEVILRCVPISNHLYFYWYRQILGQKVEFLVSFYNNEISEKSEIFDDQFSVERPDGSNFTLKIRSTKLEDSAMYFCASSGKGYSNQPQHFGDGTRLSIL.

This clonotype was seen many times. The chain couples TRBV29-1 to TRBJ1-1; no clear D gene. The CDR3 consists of 13 residues. V shed 2 bases and J shed 0 bases, with 7 bases lying between them. Germline V gene lookup returns CDR1 SQVTM and CDR2 ANQGSEA. The CDR3 reads CSVESLMNTEAFF. For the CDR3, the DNA is TGCAGCGTTGAAAGCCTTATGAACACTGAAGCTTTCTTT.

This clonotype has a count of ten or more. The J gene is TRBJ2-3, the V gene TRBV24-1; 9 nucleotides agree with TRBD2. Germline CDR1 is KGHDR and CDR2 is SFDVKD. CDR3 length: 12 amino acids. With 10 bases clipped from V and 4 bases from J, the junction kept 2 bases outside the gene matches. CDR3 coding DNA: TGTGCCACTAGCGGGAGACCAGATACGCAGTATTTT. As protein: CATSGRPDTQYF.

In its sample, this clonotype was seen many times. In DNA form, the CDR3 reads TGTGCCATCAGGGCGGGAGGCTACGAGCAGTACTTC. This gives the protein CAIRAGGYEQYF. The chain is built from TRBV10-3 and TRBJ2-7, with TRBD2 matching 8 bases. This CDR3 is 12 amino acids long. CDR1 and CDR2 (germline): ENHRY, SYGVKD. The junction had 1 base not matched to a gene; V was cut back by 6 bases and J by 3 bases.

This clonotype came up many times. This chain's CDR3 is CAWSGQGGSYEQYF. The CDR3 region has the DNA TGTGCCTGGAGCGGGCAGGGGGGCTCCTACGAGCAGTACTTC. The chain uses TRBV30 and TRBJ2-7; D may be TRBD1 (7 bases). This CDR3 region has 14 residues. V was shortened by 3 bases and J by 0 bases, with 12 bases between the two germline ends. Germline-derived CDR1 and CDR2 are GTSNPN and SVGIG (reference sequence).

This clonotype was recorded a few times. The rearrangement links TRBV6-1 to TRBJ2-3; maybe TRBD2 (5 bases). The V end was cut by 10 bases, the J end by 0 bases, with 11 bases between. The length of the CDR3 is 13 residues. Germline V CDR1 and CDR2: MNHNS, SASEGT. In DNA, the CDR3 is TGTGCCACCAGACCGGGAAGCACAGATACGCAGTATTTT. Protein: CATRPGSTDTQYF.